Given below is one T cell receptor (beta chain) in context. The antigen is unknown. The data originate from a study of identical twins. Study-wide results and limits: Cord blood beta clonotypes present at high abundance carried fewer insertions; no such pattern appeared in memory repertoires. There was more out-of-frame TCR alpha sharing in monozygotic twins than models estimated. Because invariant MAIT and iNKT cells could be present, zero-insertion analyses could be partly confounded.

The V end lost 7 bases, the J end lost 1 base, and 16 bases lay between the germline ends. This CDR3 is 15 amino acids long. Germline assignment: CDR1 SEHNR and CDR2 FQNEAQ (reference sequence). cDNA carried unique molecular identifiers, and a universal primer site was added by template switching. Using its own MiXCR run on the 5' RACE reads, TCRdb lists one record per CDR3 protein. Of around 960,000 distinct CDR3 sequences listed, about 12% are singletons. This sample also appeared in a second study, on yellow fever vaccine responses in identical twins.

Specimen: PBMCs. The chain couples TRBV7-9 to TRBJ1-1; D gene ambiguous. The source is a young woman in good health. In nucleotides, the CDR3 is TGTGCCAGCACCATCTCCGGGGAAAGGAACACTGAAGCTTTCTTT. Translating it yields CASTISGERNTEAFF.